This T cell receptor beta chain emerged from a study of memory CD4+ T cells and cytomegalovirus serostatus. Study-wide background: Donors were healthy Belgian adults, 10 or so CMV seropositive and around 23 seronegative.

Clones were read by immunoSEQ multiplex PCR, and TCRdb kept only the in-frame ones, dropping some. The table records around 50,000 clones, 60% to 80% of them present only once. V lost 3 bases and J lost 4, with 10 bases in between. The CDR3 runs 13 residues. In germline, CDR1 is SGHRS, CDR2 YFSETQ. The sort gate was single viable CD3+CD4+CD8-CD45RO+ cells for memory CD4+ T cells. The TCR sequence derives from an adult in good health and CMV-seronegative. Specimen: memory CD4+ T cells from blood. J is TRBJ1-1 and V is TRBV5-1; tentative D call: TRBD1 (5 bases). In DNA, the CDR3 is TGCGCCAGCAGCTCACAGGCGAGCACTGAAGCTTTCTTT. Protein sequence: CASSSQASTEAFF.